Here is one T cell receptor beta chain with its context. The antigen remains undetermined. V was pared by 5 bases and J by 1 base, with 14 bases between. This CDR3 contains 16 residues. Germline-derived CDR1 and CDR2 are SGHTA and FQGTGA. Using constant-segment primers, 5'RACE produced TCR alpha and TCR beta cDNA libraries carrying sample barcodes and UMIs. TCRdb reprocessed the 5' RACE reads via MiXCR and lists one record per CDR3 protein. The top ten clones hold 12% of a sample with just over 150,000 distinct CDR3 sequences, roughly 28% of them seen once. The data derive from a study of T-cell memory formation after mild COVID-19. Study-level points and caveats: Among clones contracting day 15 to 85, CD4/CD8 was balanced, whereas later expanders leaned CD4+.

The TCR originated in an adult woman who had mild COVID-19 (a few samples of this study predate the infection). Cell type and time point are not known. Sequenced sample: PBMCs or a T cell subset sorted from them (not recorded which). This sequence joins TRBV7-3 and TRBJ2-2, with D tentatively TRBD1 (7 bases). DNA for the CDR3: TGTGCCAGCAGCCAACGTCAGGGGGGGAACACCGGGGAGCTGTTTTTT. It encodes CASSQRQGGNTGELFF.